The 17 T cell receptor beta chains listed next were all sequenced from one sample in a study of blood T cell repertoires in COVID-19. Only in-frame clones appear in the TCRdb table, and some are missing; sequencing was by immunoSEQ multiplex PCR. The table includes 150,000 to 200,000 clones, approximately 90% detected once. Material: peripheral blood. The receptors stem from a man younger than 30 with COVID-19, enrolled during active disease.

The V call is TRBV6-5, the J call TRBJ1-2; no definite D call. Trimming stripped 6 bases from V and 6 bases from J, with 17 bases between. Looked up from germline, CDR1 is MNHEY and CDR2 is SVGAGI. This CDR3 spans 14 amino acids. The CDR3 region has the DNA TGTGCCAGCAGCCAATGGACCCTCGGGAATGGCTACACCTTC. This codes for CASSQWTLGNGYTF.

This rearrangement joins TRBV4-2 to TRBJ2-7, with D perhaps TRBD2 (5 bases). Trimming removed 3 bases from V and 7 bases from J, with 16 bases in between. Germline assignment: CDR1 LGHNA and CDR2 YNFKEQ. This CDR3 region has 14 residues. This CDR3 is CASSQGSAGFEQYF. The DNA of the CDR3 is TGTGCCAGCAGCCAGGGATCCGCGGGTTTTGAGCAGTACTTC.

The V and J genes are TRBV27 and TRBJ2-7, with no clear D. This CDR3 has 16 amino acids. Per germline, CDR1 MNHEY and CDR2 SMNVEV (reference sequence). V was clipped by 8 bases and J by 4 bases, with 24 bases between them. The CDR3 DNA reads as TGTGCCAGCCGCGGTCCCTCGGCCCGCTATGGGTACGAGCAGTACTTC. As protein: CASRGPSARYGYEQYF.

CDR3 residues: CASTQRLFTDTQYF. DNA of the CDR3: TGTGCCAGCACCCAAAGACTTTTCACAGATACGCAGTATTTT. V and J are TRBV7-2 and TRBJ2-3; D remains ambiguous. Germline V gives CDR1 SGHTA, CDR2 FQGNSA. The CDR3 totals 14 residues. Trimming took off 7 bases at V and 2 bases at J, with 13 bases between the two ends.

This clone was seen a single time. The gene calls are TRBV14 and TRBJ1-1; D is undetermined. Germline V gene lookup returns CDR1 SGHDN and CDR2 FVKESK. V was shortened by 6 bases and J by 2 bases, with 13 bases between the two germline ends. This CDR3 spans 14 amino acids. The CDR3 bases are TGTGCCAGCAGTAGCCAGTCGTTTAACACTGAAGCTTTCTTT. It is translated as CASSSQSFNTEAFF. Variable domain in full (rest from reference TRBV14 and TRBJ1-1): EAGVTQFPSHSVIEKGQTVTLRCDPISGHDNLYWYRRVMGKEIKFLLHFVKESKQDESGMPNNRFLAERTGGTYSTLKVQPAELEDSGVYFCASSSQSFNTEAFFGQGTRLTVV.

This clone showed up just once. At one boundary the junction diverges from the germline segment, which might be a read error. This chain uses TRBV28 with TRBJ1-4, with a tentative D call TRBD1 (6 bases). Germline V gene data show CDR1 as MDHEN and CDR2 as SYDVKM. This CDR3 is 14 amino acids long. CDR3 in DNA: TGTGCCAGCAGTTTATTGGGGGCGCGTGGGAAACTGCTTTTT. This sequence encodes CASSLLGARGKLLF.

The J gene is TRBJ1-5, the V gene TRBV19; D might be TRBD1 (5 bases). V gave up 3 bases and J gave up 6 bases, with 12 bases separating them. The germline V gene encodes CDR1 LNHDA and CDR2 SQIVND (reference sequence). The CDR3 runs 14 residues. CDR3 nucleotides: TGTGCCAGTAGTATTGGAAGGGGTGGTCAGCCCCAGCATTTT. It translates to CASSIGRGGQPQHF. Together with reference TRBV19 and TRBJ1-5, the CDR3 gives the full variable domain: DGGITQSPKYLFRKEGQNVTLSCEQNLNHDAMYWYRQDPGQGLRLIYYSQIVNDFQKGDIAEGYSVSREKKESFPLTVTSAQKNPTAFYLCASSIGRGGQPQHFGDGTRLSIL.

This chain links TRBV29-1 with TRBJ2-7; D possibly corresponds to TRBD1 (5 bases). CDR3 size: 14 residues. Germline CDR1 reads SQVTM; CDR2 reads ANQGSEA. Trimming shortened V by 4 bases and J by 1 base, and 14 bases separated the two germline ends. The DNA of the CDR3 is TGCAGCGTTGTTGACAGCTATCTATCCTACGAGCAGTACTTC. Translated: CSVVDSYLSYEQYF.

The rearrangement joins TRBV19 to TRBJ2-5; D not resolved. Germline CDR1 and CDR2: LNHDA and SQIVND (reference sequence). V lost 3 bases and J lost 5, with 16 bases in between. The CDR3 contains 15 residues. The CDR3 loop reads CASSIIDSPGETQYF. For the CDR3, the DNA is TGTGCCAGTAGTATTATAGACTCCCCCGGGGAGACCCAGTACTTC.

The gene calls are TRBV25-1 and TRBJ2-5, with TRBD1 matching over 10 bases. Germline V gives CDR1 MGHDK, CDR2 SYGVNS. The CDR3 has 16 residues. With 8 bases clipped from V and 1 base from J, the junction kept 10 bases outside the gene matches. CDR3 sequence: CASGLGGTGAQETQYF. In DNA, the CDR3 is TGTGCCAGCGGCTTGGGTGGGACAGGGGCCCAAGAGACCCAGTACTTC. The full variable domain, its missing parts supplied by reference TRBV25-1 and TRBJ2-5, is EADIYQTPRYLVIGTGKKITLECSQTMGHDKMYWYQQDPGMELHLIHYSYGVNSTEKGDLSSESTVSRIRTEHFPLTLESARPSHTSQYLCASGLGGTGAQETQYFGPGTRLLVL.

This chain connects TRBV5-8 to TRBJ2-1; no definite D call. V dropped 2 bases and J dropped 3 bases, with 9 bases sitting between them. Looked up from germline, CDR1 is SGHTS and CDR2 is YDEGEE. This CDR3 has 14 amino acids. This chain's CDR3 is CASSLMAIYNEQFF. For the CDR3, the DNA is TGTGCCAGCAGCTTAATGGCCATCTACAATGAGCAGTTCTTC.

This clone was observed once. This chain connects TRBV7-9 to TRBJ1-6; D is ambiguous. CDR1 and CDR2 from the germline V gene are SEHNR and FQNEAQ (reference sequence). Trimming removed 4 bases at V and 10 bases at J, with 17 bases between. CDR3 length equals 15 residues. The CDR3 coding sequence is TGTGCCAGCAGCTCCCGGGAGAGCGGTCACTCACCCCTCCACTTT. Protein: CASSSRESGHSPLHF. Complete variable domain (other parts from reference TRBV7-9 and TRBJ1-6): DTGVSQNPRHKITKRGQNVTFRCDPISEHNRLYWYRQTLGQGPEFLTYFQNEAQLEKSRLLSDRFSAERPKGSFSTLEIQRTEQGDSAMYLCASSSRESGHSPLHFGNGTRLTVT.

The V call is TRBV20-1, the J call TRBJ2-4, with D tentatively TRBD2 (6 bases). CDR1 and CDR2 (germline): DFQATT, SNEGSKA (reference sequence). The CDR3 is made up of 11 amino acids. DNA for the CDR3: TGCAGCCCCCGGAGGGGAAACATTCAGTACTTC. It specifies CSPRRGNIQYF.

The chain uses TRBV11-3 and TRBJ2-1; D might be TRBD2 (5 bases). This CDR3 is built from 13 residues. V lost 1 base and J lost 7, with 8 bases in between. Germline CDR1 SGHNT, CDR2 YENEEA. The CDR3 sequence: CASSLAGLNEQFF. In nucleotides, the CDR3 is TGTGCCAGCAGCTTAGCTGGACTGAATGAGCAGTTCTTC.

The chain is built from TRBV28 and TRBJ2-7; unclear D gene. This CDR3 has 11 amino acids. The germline V gene has CDR1 MDHEN and CDR2 SYDVKM. Trimming removed 5 bases at V and 5 bases at J, with 7 bases between. The CDR3 DNA reads as TGTGCCAGCAGTCGGAGTCACGAGCAGTACTTC. Its translation: CASSRSHEQYF.

The rearrangement joins TRBV11-2 to TRBJ2-2; 8 bases align to TRBD2. V was clipped by 4 bases and J by 4 bases; unmatched bases: 5. Germline CDR1 is SGHAT and CDR2 is FQNNGV. CDR3 size: 15 residues. DNA of the CDR3: TGTGCCAGCAGCTGGGTGGGACTAGTCACCGGGGAGCTGTTTTTT. Its protein is CASSWVGLVTGELFF.

The rearrangement links TRBV11-2 to TRBJ2-2; possible D gene TRBD1, 5 bases. The length of the CDR3 is 14 residues. The V gene's germline CDR1 is SGHAT and CDR2 FQNNGV. V shed 2 bases and J shed 7 bases, with 11 bases lying between them. The CDR3 is CASSLSGRYGELFF. The CDR3, as DNA: TGTGCCAGCAGCTTATCAGGGCGGTACGGGGAGCTGTTTTTT.